Included here is one T cell receptor beta chain sequence, with context. Its antigen is not known. This specimen comes from a study of identical twins. General observations from the study: Models underestimated out-of-frame TCR alpha sharing in monozygotic twins. Whereas memory repertoires showed no such difference, abundant cord blood beta clonotypes carried fewer insertions.

Unique molecular identifiers were in the cDNA, with template-switch universal primer binding. TCRdb independently ran MiXCR on the 5' RACE reads; one entry per CDR3 protein. Of 450,000 or so distinct CDR3 sequences detected, 24% appear once; the ten largest clones hold 2.5% to 3.5%. These data were likewise used in another study, on T cells expressing NK-cell markers.

The receptor comes from a woman aged 18-29 years in good health. The sequenced sample consisted of CD4+ T cells sorted from blood.

The CDR3 here is CASKGGALYEQYF. Written as DNA, the CDR3 is TGTGCCAGCAAAGGAGGGGCCCTGTATGAGCAGTACTTC. The V and J genes are TRBV7-3 and TRBJ2-7; D might be TRBD2 (6 bases). Deletions cut 7 bases from V and 7 bases from J, with 17 bases between. Germline V gene sequence: CDR1 SGHTA, CDR2 FQGTGA. The CDR3 covers 13 residues.